The 4 T cell receptor beta chains below all came from one sample that was sequenced in a study of blood T cell repertoires in COVID-19. Assay: immunoSEQ multiplex PCR; the TCRdb copy retains only in-frame clones and omits some. The sample holds around 72,000 clones, approximately 87% seen once. Sequencing was carried out using peripheral blood. The receptors were gathered from a man aged 50 to 60 with active COVID-19.

The rearrangement joins TRBV30 to TRBJ2-7, with D perhaps TRBD2 (7 bases). This CDR3 comprises 14 residues. The V and J ends lost 0 bases and 0 bases respectively, with 9 bases between them. The germline V gene encodes CDR1 GTSNPN and CDR2 SVGIG (reference sequence). CDR3 region: CAWSVGGGSYEQYF. For the CDR3, the DNA is TGTGCCTGGAGTGTAGGGGGGGGCTCCTACGAGCAGTACTTC.

The chain recombines TRBV28 with TRBJ2-7; TRBD1 matches 7 bases. Germline assignment: CDR1 MDHEN and CDR2 SYDVKM. The J segment lost 1 base and the V segment lost 7 bases, leaving 4 bases of the junction unmatched. The CDR3 has 13 amino acids. The CDR3 DNA follows: TGTGCCAGCAAAGACAGGGATTCCTACGAGCAGTACTTC. Its protein product is CASKDRDSYEQYF.

This chain joins TRBV24-1 and TRBJ1-5; TRBD1 agrees at 8 bases. Looked up from germline, CDR1 is KGHDR and CDR2 is SFDVKD. The V segment lost 3 bases and the J segment 3 bases; nucleotides outside the gene matches: 6. The CDR3 extends over 16 amino acids. The CDR3 sequence is CATSDGGQGYNQPQHF. DNA for the CDR3: TGTGCCACCAGTGATGGCGGACAGGGCTACAATCAGCCCCAGCATTTT.

The chain is built from TRBV19 and TRBJ2-7; TRBD2 might be the D (7 bases). Per the germline V gene, CDR1 is LNHDA and CDR2 is SQIVND (reference sequence). The ends were cut back, 5 bases at V and 0 bases at J, with 14 bases in the middle. The CDR3 consists of 15 residues. In DNA form, the CDR3 reads TGTGCCAGTAGTGGGGGGGCAGGTCTCTCCTACGAGCAGTACTTC. This gives the protein CASSGGAGLSYEQYF.